The 26 T cell receptor beta chains presented below share a single source sample, sequenced in a study of regulatory T cells in long-lasting Graves disease (dated by TCRdb to about 2021). The receptor library was made with multiplex PCR. The instrument given in TCRdb is Illumina HiSeq 4000. TCR beta libraries were built with iRepertoire HTBI primers and Arm-PCR amplification of CDR3 regions. TCRdb itself trimmed the public reads at Q25 with fastp, ran MiXCR and retained productive beta chains. Merged by CDR3 protein, the rows form single entries marked with the most common genes and DNA. The sample data list almost 450,000 distinct CDR3 sequences, and approximately 16% of these were observed just once. About 11% of the sample belongs to the ten largest clones. Interpreted using the paper, the time point label stands for: newly diagnosed GD, antithyroid drugs for less than 3 months. RNA was extracted from PBMCs in TRIzol for both TCR sequencing and RNA sequencing.

The sample was also reused in another study, on T cells in Graves' hyperthyroidism and ophthalmopathy.

The sequencing here drew on peripheral blood mononuclear cells (PBMCs), taken at new diagnosis, from a patient treated with antithyroid drugs. The receptors were gathered from a woman in her twenties or thirties with Graves disease. Donor details come from another sample of the same person, matched by shared clones.

This clonotype was recorded many times. The V call is TRBV12-3 or TRBV12-4, the J call TRBJ2-1; 9 bases are a match to TRBD1. The CDR3 contains 16 residues. With V trimmed by 5 bases and J by 4 bases, 9 bases remained unmatched. CDR3 bases: TGTGCCAGCAGTCCCCCCCGGGACAGGGCGTACAATGAGCAGTTCTTC. Its protein is CASSPPRDRAYNEQFF.

This clonotype has ten or more counts. The J gene is TRBJ2-7, the V gene TRBV7-2; D call uncertain. This CDR3 contains 12 residues. Germline V lookup: CDR1 SGHTA, CDR2 FQGNSA. Deletions cut 5 bases from V and 7 bases from J, with 12 bases between. The CDR3 loop is CASSIRSREQYF. The CDR3 region has the DNA TGTGCCAGCAGCATCAGAAGCCGAGAGCAGTACTTC.

The table lists this clonotype with many counts. The J gene is TRBJ1-1, the V gene TRBV3-1, with 10 nucleotides matching TRBD1. The CDR3 runs to 16 residues. Germline V gene sequence: CDR1 LGHDT, CDR2 YNNKEL (reference sequence). V lost 4 bases, J lost 5 bases, and 10 bases stayed unmatched. Written as DNA, the CDR3 is TGTGCCAGCAGCCGCCCTCCGGGACAGGGGAGGACTGAAGCTTTCTTT. It translates to CASSRPPGQGRTEAFF.

This clonotype came up many times. The chain employs TRBV3-1 and TRBJ2-7; TRBD2 agrees at 9 bases. Germline CDR1 reads LGHDT; CDR2 reads YNNKEL (reference sequence). The CDR3 sequence is 15 residues long. The J segment lost 3 bases and the V segment lost 6 bases, leaving 9 bases of the junction unmatched. As DNA, the CDR3 is TGTGCCAGCAGTTATGGGGCTAGCGGGGTCTACGAGCAGTACTTC. Amino acid sequence: CASSYGASGVYEQYF.

This clonotype was detected ten times or more. The CDR3 sequence: CASSLQHRSGETQYF. The CDR3 bases are TGTGCCAGCAGCCTTCAACACAGGTCCGGGGAGACCCAGTACTTC. The chain uses TRBV3-1 and TRBJ2-5, with D tentatively TRBD1 (5 bases). From germline, CDR1 is LGHDT and CDR2 YNNKEL (reference sequence). Trimming shortened V by 4 bases and J by 5 bases, and 17 bases separated the two germline ends. The CDR3 covers 15 residues.

The chain combines TRBV5-1 with TRBJ2-7; D call uncertain. Germline V CDR1 and CDR2: SGHRS, YFSETQ. The CDR3 extends over 14 amino acids. V was shortened by 4 bases and J by 5 bases, with 16 bases between the two germline ends. CDR3 in amino acids: CASSNSWAGDEQYF. The CDR3 DNA follows: TGCGCCAGCAGCAACTCCTGGGCTGGTGACGAGCAGTACTTC.

This clonotype was detected ten times or more. V gene TRBV20-1 combines with J gene TRBJ2-3; unclear D gene. The CDR3 contains 12 residues. The V gene lost 5 bases and the J gene lost 6 bases, with 12 bases spanning the gap. The germline V gene has CDR1 DFQATT and CDR2 SNEGSKA (reference sequence). CDR3 nucleotides: TGCAGTGCTGCGACTGAGACGGATACGCAGTATTTT. Encoded protein: CSAATETDTQYF.

This clonotype was observed many times. This chain links TRBV20-1 with TRBJ2-7; maybe TRBD2 (5 bases). Per germline, CDR1 DFQATT and CDR2 SNEGSKA (reference sequence). This CDR3 region has 15 residues. V lost 0 bases and J lost 6, with 18 bases in between. DNA for the CDR3: TGCAGTGCTAGAGATACGGGCAAACTAGGGAGCGAGCAGTACTTC. Protein sequence: CSARDTGKLGSEQYF.

This clonotype has at least ten counts. The V call is TRBV28, the J call TRBJ1-1; D not certain. This CDR3 has 12 residues. The germline V gene encodes CDR1 MDHEN and CDR2 SYDVKM. V lost 5 bases to trimming and J lost 4 bases, with 8 bases between them. The CDR3 here is CASSLKGTEAFF. The CDR3, as DNA: TGTGCCAGCAGTCTCAAGGGCACTGAAGCTTTCTTT.

This clonotype occurred once. This may arise from a read error, as a much more abundant clone is one base away. This CDR3 reads CASSRLSSYNQQFF. DNA of the CDR3: TGTGCCAGCTCCAGACTCAGCTCCTACAATCAGCAGTTCTTC. This chain connects TRBV18 to TRBJ2-1; no firm D call. Germline values: CDR1 KGHSH, CDR2 LQKENI. The CDR3 runs to 14 residues.

This clonotype was picked up many times. The V and J genes are TRBV28 and TRBJ2-1; TRBD1 might be the D (5 bases). V lost 6 bases to trimming and J lost 9 bases, with 12 bases between them. The CDR3 runs to 12 residues. Looked up from germline, CDR1 is MDHEN and CDR2 is SYDVKM. The CDR3 bases are TGTGCCAGCAGCCCCAGGGAAGCTGAGCAGTTCTTC. Residues: CASSPREAEQFF.

This clonotype came up a few times. V usage is TRBV6-1 and J usage is TRBJ1-1, with D possibly matching TRBD1 (6 bases). The V end was cut by 4 bases, the J end by 4 bases, with 10 bases between. This CDR3 region has 13 residues. The germline gives CDR1 MNHNS, CDR2 SASEGT. In DNA form, the CDR3 reads TGTGCCAGCAGTGTGACAGGTTCCACTGAAGCTTTCTTT. Protein sequence: CASSVTGSTEAFF.

This clonotype has at least ten counts. The V call is TRBV7-2, the J call TRBJ2-1; a possible D gene is TRBD2 (6 bases). Germline V gene sequence: CDR1 SGHTA, CDR2 FQGNSA. V was clipped by 5 bases and J by 4 bases, with 21 bases between them. The CDR3 totals 17 residues. The CDR3 DNA reads as TGTGCCAGCAGCCCGCGGGGAGCCCGGGGTATATACAATGAGCAGTTCTTC. It translates to CASSPRGARGIYNEQFF. Based on the CDR3 plus reference TRBV7-2 and TRBJ2-1, the full variable domain is GAGVSQSPSNKVTEKGKDVELRCDPISGHTALYWYRQSLGQGLEFLIYFQGNSAPDKSGLPSDRFSAERTGGSVSTLTIQRTQQEDSAVYLCASSPRGARGIYNEQFFGPGTRLTVL.

The V and J genes are TRBV10-3 and TRBJ1-1, with TRBD1 matching over 9 bases. The CDR3 consists of 13 residues. Germline V gene sequence: CDR1 ENHRY, CDR2 SYGVKD. The V segment lost 6 bases and the J segment 8 bases; nucleotides outside the gene matches: 7. The CDR3 sequence: CAIRTQGAIEAFF. CDR3 in DNA: TGTGCCATCAGGACACAGGGGGCGATCGAAGCTTTCTTT.

This chain links TRBV4-1 with TRBJ2-1; 9 positions agree with TRBD2. V lost 4 bases to trimming and J lost 2 bases; unmatched junction nucleotides: 6. Per the germline V gene, CDR1 is MGHRA and CDR2 is YSYEKL. The CDR3 spans 16 residues. The CDR3 DNA follows: TGCGCCAGCAGCCCCTTTGCGGGAGGGCCCTACAATGAGCAGTTCTTC. As protein: CASSPFAGGPYNEQFF.

This chain joins TRBV15 and TRBJ2-2; 8 bases map to TRBD1. CDR3 length: 17 amino acids. Germline V gene sequence: CDR1 LNHNV, CDR2 YYDKDF (reference sequence). Trimming at V came to 0 bases and at J to 2 bases, leaving 5 bases not matched to a gene. For the CDR3, the DNA is TGTGCCACCAGCAGAGACCGGGACAGGAGCAACACCGGGGAGCTGTTTTTT. This translates into CATSRDRDRSNTGELFF.

This clonotype was found a few times. The chain couples TRBV5-1 to TRBJ2-7; 7 bases align to TRBD2. V shed 1 base and J 0 bases; nucleotides not matched to a gene: 4. CDR1 SGHRS and CDR2 YFSETQ come from the germline V gene. The CDR3 is 15 amino acids. CDR3 sequence (DNA): TGCGCCAGCAGCTTGACGGGACTAAGCTCCTACGAGCAGTACTTC. Translating gives CASSLTGLSSYEQYF. Full variable domain (outside the CDR3, taken from reference TRBV5-1 and TRBJ2-7): KAGVTQTPRYLIKTRGQQVTLSCSPISGHRSVSWYQQTPGQGLQFLFEYFSETQRNKGNFPGRFSGRQFSNSRSEMNVSTLELGDSALYLCASSLTGLSSYEQYFGPGTRLTVT.

This clonotype was recorded many times. This sequence joins TRBV18 and TRBJ2-1; a weak D match, TRBD2 (5 bases). Per the germline V gene, CDR1 is KGHSH and CDR2 is LQKENI. V lost 1 base to trimming and J lost 9 bases, with 16 bases between them. The CDR3 contains 15 residues. The CDR3 sequence is CASSPQEAGWREQFF. DNA of the CDR3: TGTGCCAGCTCACCACAGGAGGCCGGTTGGCGTGAGCAGTTCTTC.

This clonotype was recorded at least ten times. V usage is TRBV28 and J usage is TRBJ2-7, with 7 bases fitting TRBD1. The CDR3 totals 13 residues. V gave up 5 bases and J gave up 3 bases; unmatched junction bases: 4. Germline CDR1 is MDHEN and CDR2 is SYDVKM. The CDR3 DNA reads as TGTGCCAGCAGTAACCGGGACAGCTACGAGCAGTACTTC. Translating it yields CASSNRDSYEQYF. The full variable domain, in which reference TRBV28 and TRBJ2-7 provide the parts outside the CDR3, is DVKVTQSSRYLVKRTGEKVFLECVQDMDHENMFWYRQDPGLGLRLIYFSYDVKMKEKGDIPEGYSVSREKKERFSLILESASTNQTSMYLCASSNRDSYEQYFGPGTRLTVT.

This clonotype was counted ten times or more. The J gene is TRBJ1-5, the V gene TRBV12-3 or TRBV12-4; 7 nucleotides align to TRBD1. The CDR3 totals 15 residues. V shed 6 bases, J shed 6 bases, and the junction held 11 bases outside the gene matches. The chain's CDR3 is CASSSDREGVQPQHF. As DNA, the CDR3 is TGTGCCAGCAGCTCCGACAGGGAGGGGGTTCAGCCCCAGCATTTT.

Concerning this clonotype itself: It may be a read error: a sequence one base away is much more abundant. The V gene is TRBV6-2 or TRBV6-3, the J gene TRBJ1-1, with 8 bases aligning to TRBD1. V lost 0 bases and J lost 5; bases outside the gene matches: 2. Per germline, CDR1 MNHEY and CDR2 SVGEGT. CDR3 length: 14 residues. The CDR3 here is CASSYSDRVTEAFF. CDR3 DNA: TGTGCCAGCAGTTACTCGGACAGGGTAACTGAAGCTTTCTTT.

This clonotype was seen ten or more times. CDR3 coding DNA: TGTGCCTGGAGTGCGAGGGCCGGGGCCTTTGGAGCTTTCTTT. It codes for CAWSARAGAFGAFF. The chain carries TRBV30 and TRBJ1-1; possible D gene TRBD1, 5 bases. The CDR3 sequence is 14 residues long. V lost 1 base to trimming and J lost 10 bases, with 19 bases between them. Looked up from germline, CDR1 is GTSNPN and CDR2 is SVGIG (reference sequence).

The V and J genes are TRBV6-1 and TRBJ1-2; possibly TRBD1 for D (6 bases). This CDR3 has 14 residues. V dropped 5 bases and J dropped 7 bases, with 17 bases sitting between them. Germline lookup yields CDR1 MNHNS and CDR2 SASEGT. CDR3 nucleotides: TGTGCCAGCAGTCACCGCCGAGGGGGAGGTGGCTACACCTTC. Encoded protein: CASSHRRGGGGYTF.

This clonotype came up a few times. The rearrangement links TRBV12-5 to TRBJ1-2; D possibly corresponds to TRBD1 (6 bases). CDR3 size: 13 residues. Germline assignment: CDR1 LGHNT and CDR2 FRNRAP. CDR3 region: CQTGRRTLYGYTF. The CDR3 bases are TGTCAGACAGGACGCCGGACCCTCTATGGCTACACCTTC.

This clonotype has at least ten counts. V gene TRBV7-8 combines with J gene TRBJ2-7; possibly TRBD2 for D (6 bases). CDR3 length: 17 amino acids. Germline CDR1 and CDR2: SGHVS and FQNEAQ. V was pared by 7 bases and J by 1 base, with 23 bases between. This CDR3 reads CASTREGFTGVSYEQYF. CDR3 DNA: TGTGCCAGCACCCGCGAGGGTTTCACGGGAGTATCCTACGAGCAGTACTTC.

Many counts were recorded for this clonotype. V is TRBV6-1 and J is TRBJ2-7; the match to TRBD2 covers 7 bases. Germline trimming cut 5 bases from V and 0 bases from J; bases unmatched to any gene: 10. Germline V gene sequence: CDR1 MNHNS, CDR2 SASEGT. CDR3 length equals 16 residues. The CDR3 loop reads CASSRASRGSSYEQYF. In DNA, the CDR3 is TGTGCCAGCAGTCGGGCCTCTCGCGGGAGCTCCTACGAGCAGTACTTC.